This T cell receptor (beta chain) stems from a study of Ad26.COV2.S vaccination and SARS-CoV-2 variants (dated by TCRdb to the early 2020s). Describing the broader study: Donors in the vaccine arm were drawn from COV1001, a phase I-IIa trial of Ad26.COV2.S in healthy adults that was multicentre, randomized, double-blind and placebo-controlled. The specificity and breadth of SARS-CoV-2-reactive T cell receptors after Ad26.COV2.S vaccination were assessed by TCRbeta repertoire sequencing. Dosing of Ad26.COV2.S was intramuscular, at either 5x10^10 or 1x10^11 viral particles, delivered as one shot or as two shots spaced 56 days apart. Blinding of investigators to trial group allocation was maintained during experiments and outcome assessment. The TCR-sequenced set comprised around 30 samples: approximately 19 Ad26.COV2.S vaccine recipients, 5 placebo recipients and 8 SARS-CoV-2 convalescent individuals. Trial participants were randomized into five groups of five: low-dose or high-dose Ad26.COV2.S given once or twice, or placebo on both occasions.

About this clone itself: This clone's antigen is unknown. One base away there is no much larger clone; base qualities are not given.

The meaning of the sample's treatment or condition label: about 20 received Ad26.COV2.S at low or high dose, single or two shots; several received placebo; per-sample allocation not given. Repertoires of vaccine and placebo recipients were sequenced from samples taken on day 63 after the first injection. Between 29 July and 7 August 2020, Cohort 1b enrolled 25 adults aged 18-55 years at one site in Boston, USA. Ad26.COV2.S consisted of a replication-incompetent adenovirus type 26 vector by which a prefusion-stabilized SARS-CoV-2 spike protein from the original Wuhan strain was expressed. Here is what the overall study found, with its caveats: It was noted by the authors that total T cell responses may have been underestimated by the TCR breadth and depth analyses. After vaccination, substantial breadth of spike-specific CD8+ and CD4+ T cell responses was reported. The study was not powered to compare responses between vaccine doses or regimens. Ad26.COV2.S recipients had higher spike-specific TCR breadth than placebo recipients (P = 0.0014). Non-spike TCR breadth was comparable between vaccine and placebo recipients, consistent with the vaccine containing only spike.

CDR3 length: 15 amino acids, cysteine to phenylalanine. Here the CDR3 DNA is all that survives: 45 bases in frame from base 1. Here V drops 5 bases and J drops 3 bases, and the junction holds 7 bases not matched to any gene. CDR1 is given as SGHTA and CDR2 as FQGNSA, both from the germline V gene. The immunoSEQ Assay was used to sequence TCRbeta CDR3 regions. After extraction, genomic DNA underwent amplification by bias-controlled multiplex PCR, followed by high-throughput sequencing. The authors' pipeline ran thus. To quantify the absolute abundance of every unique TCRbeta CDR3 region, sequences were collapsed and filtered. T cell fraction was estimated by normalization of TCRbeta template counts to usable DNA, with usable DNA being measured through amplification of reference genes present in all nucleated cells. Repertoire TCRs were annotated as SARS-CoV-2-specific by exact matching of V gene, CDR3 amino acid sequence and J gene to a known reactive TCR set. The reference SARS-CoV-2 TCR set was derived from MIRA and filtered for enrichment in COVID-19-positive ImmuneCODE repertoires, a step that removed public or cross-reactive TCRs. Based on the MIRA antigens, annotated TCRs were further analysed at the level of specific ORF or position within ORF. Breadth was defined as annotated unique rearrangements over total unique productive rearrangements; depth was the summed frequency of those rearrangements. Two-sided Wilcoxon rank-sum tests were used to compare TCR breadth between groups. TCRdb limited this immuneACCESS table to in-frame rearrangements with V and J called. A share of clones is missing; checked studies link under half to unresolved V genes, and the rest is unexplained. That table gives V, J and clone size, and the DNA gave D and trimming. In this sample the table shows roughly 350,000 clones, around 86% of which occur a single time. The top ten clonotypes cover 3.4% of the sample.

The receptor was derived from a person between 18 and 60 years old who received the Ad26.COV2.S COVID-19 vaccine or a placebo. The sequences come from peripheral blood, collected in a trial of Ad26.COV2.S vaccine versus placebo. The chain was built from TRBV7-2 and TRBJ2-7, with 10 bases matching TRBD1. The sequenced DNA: TGTGCCAGCAGCCCCCAGACAGGGGGCGTCTACGAGCAGTACTTC. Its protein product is CASSPQTGGVYEQYF.